The sequence of this T cell receptor beta chain was determined in a study of blood T cell repertoires in COVID-19. Clones were sequenced by immunoSEQ multiplex PCR, and TCRdb holds only the in-frame ones, with some missing. The table lists about 190,000 clones, roughly 80% of them singletons. The source is a woman aged 30 to 39 who had recovered from COVID-19. Sequenced input: PBMCs or T cells enriched from blood (not recorded which).

This chain's CDR3 is CASSVGGTGYYGYTF. The DNA for the CDR3 is TGTGCCAGCAGCGTAGGAGGGACAGGGTATTATGGCTACACCTTC. The V call is TRBV9, the J call TRBJ1-2; 9 nucleotides agree with TRBD1. Unmatched junction bases numbered 5, after V lost 0 bases and J lost 5 bases. In germline, CDR1 is SGDLS, CDR2 YYNGEE. CDR3 length: 15 residues.